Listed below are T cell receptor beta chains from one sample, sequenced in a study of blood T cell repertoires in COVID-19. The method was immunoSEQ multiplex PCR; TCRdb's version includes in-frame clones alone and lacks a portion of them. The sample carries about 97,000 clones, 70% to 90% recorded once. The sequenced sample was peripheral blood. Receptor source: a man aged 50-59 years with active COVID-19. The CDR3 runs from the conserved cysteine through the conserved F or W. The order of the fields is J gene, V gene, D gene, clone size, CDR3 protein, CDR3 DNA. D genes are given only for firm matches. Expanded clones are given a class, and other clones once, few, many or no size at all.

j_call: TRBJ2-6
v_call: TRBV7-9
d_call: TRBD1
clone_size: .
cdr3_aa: CASSLRTGYFSGANVLTF
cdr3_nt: TGTGCCAGCAGCTTAAGGACAGGGTACTTCTCTGGGGCCAACGTCCTGACTTTC

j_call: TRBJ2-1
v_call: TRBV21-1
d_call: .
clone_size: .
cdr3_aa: CASRNCGAGIGNEQFF
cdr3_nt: TGTGCCAGCAGGAACTGCGGTGCCGGAATTGGCAATGAGCAGTTCTTC

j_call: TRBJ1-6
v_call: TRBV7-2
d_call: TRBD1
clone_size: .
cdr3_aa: CASSQTGQNSPPHF
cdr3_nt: TGTGCCAGCAGCCAGACAGGGCAAAATTCACCCCCCCACTTT

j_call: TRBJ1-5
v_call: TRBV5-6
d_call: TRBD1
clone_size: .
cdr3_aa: CASSPGQGYQPQHF
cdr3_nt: TGTGCCAGCAGCCCGGGACAGGGTTATCAGCCCCAGCATTTT

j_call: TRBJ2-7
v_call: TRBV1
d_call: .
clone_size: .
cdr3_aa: CTSSIGDFLSLDEQYF
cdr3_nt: TGCACCAGCAGTATCGGGGACTTTCTATCTCTAGACGAGCAGTACTTC

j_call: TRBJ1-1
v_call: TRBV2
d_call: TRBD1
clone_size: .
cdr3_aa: CASNAQGAGLTEAFF
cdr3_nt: TGTGCCAGCAACGCTCAGGGGGCAGGCCTCACTGAAGCTTTCTTT

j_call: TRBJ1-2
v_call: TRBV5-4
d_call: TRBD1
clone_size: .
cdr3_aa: CASRQAGGNYGYTF
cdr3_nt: TGTGCCAGCAGGCAGGCAGGGGGCAACTATGGCTACACCTTC

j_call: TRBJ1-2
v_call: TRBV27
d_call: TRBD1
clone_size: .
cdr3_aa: CASSFGTAYGYTF
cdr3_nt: TGTGCCAGCAGTTTCGGGACAGCCTATGGCTACACCTTC

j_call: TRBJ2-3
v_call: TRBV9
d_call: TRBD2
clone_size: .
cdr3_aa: CASSAGVRGGEKGPTQYF
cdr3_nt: TGTGCCAGCAGCGCGGGAGTTCGCGGGGGAGAAAAGGGTCCGACGCAGTATTTT

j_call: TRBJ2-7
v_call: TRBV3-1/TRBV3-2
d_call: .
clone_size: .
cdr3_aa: CASSQTGSYEQYF
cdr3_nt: TGTGCCAGCAGCCAAACAGGGTCCTACGAGCAGTACTTC

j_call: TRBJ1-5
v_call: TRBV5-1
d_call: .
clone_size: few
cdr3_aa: CASSLAGDNQPQHF
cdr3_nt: TGCGCCAGCAGCTTGGCAGGGGACAATCAGCCCCAGCATTTT

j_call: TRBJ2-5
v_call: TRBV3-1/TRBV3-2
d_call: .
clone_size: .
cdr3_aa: CASSQRGGGKETQYF
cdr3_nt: TGTGCCAGCAGCCAAAGGGGTGGGGGGAAGGAGACCCAGTACTTC

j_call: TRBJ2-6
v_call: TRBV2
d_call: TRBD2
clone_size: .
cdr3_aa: CASSTGLAGISGANVLTF
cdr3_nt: TGTGCCAGCAGTACCGGACTAGCGGGGATCTCTGGGGCCAACGTCCTGACTTTC

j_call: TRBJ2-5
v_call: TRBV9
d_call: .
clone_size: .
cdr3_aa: CASSVNQGETQYF
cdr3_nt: TGTGCCAGCAGCGTAAACCAGGGGGAGACCCAGTACTTC

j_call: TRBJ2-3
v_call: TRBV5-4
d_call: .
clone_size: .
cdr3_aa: CASSLRGGGYTDTQYF
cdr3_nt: TGTGCCAGCAGCTTGAGGGGTGGGGGCTACACAGATACGCAGTATTTT

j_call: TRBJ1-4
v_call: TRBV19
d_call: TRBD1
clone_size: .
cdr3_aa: CASPDRGLEKLFF
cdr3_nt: TGTGCCAGTCCCGACAGGGGGTTAGAAAAACTGTTTTTT

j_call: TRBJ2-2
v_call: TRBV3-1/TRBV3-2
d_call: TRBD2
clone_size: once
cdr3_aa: CASSLRGGQAGELFF
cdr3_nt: TGTGCCAGCAGCCTTCGGGGGGGCCAGGCCGGGGAGCTGTTTTTT

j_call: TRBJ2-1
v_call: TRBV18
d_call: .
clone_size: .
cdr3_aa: CASSPQGPLGNEQFF
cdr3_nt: TGTGCCAGCTCACCTCAGGGTCCTCTTGGGAATGAGCAGTTCTTC

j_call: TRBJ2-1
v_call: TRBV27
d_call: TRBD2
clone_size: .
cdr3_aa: CASRESGGAYNEQFF
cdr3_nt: TGTGCCAGCAGGGAGAGCGGGGGGGCCTACAATGAGCAGTTCTTC

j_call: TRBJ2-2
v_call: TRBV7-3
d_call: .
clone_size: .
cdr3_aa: CASSSQGSSGELFF
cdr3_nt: TGTGCCAGCAGCTCCCAGGGGTCCTCCGGGGAGCTGTTTTTT

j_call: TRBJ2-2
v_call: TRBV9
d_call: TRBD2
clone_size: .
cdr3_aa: CASSPRTSVNTGELFF
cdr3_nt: TGTGCCAGCAGCCCTAGGACTAGCGTGAACACCGGGGAGCTGTTTTTT

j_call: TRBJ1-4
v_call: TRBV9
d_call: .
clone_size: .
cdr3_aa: CASSVGGGAANEKLFF
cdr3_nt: TGTGCCAGCAGCGTAGGTGGGGGCGCCGCTAATGAAAAACTGTTTTTT

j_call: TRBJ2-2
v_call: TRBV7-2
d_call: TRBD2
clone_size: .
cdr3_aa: CASIPTPPGGPDTGELFF
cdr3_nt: TGTGCCAGCATACCCACCCCCCCGGGGGGACCAGACACCGGGGAGCTGTTTTTT

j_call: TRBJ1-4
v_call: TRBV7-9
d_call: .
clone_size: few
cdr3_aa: CASSPTGTNEKLFF
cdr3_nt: TGTGCCAGCAGCCCGACAGGCACTAATGAAAAACTGTTTTTT

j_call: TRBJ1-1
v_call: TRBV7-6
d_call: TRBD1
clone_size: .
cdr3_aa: CASSLTGNSATEAFF
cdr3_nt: TGTGCCAGCAGCTTGACAGGGAATTCGGCCACTGAAGCTTTCTTT

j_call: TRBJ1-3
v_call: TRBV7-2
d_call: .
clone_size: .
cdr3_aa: CASSLVGAEGNTIYF
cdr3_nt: TGTGCCAGCAGCTTAGTAGGGGCGGAGGGAAACACCATATATTTT

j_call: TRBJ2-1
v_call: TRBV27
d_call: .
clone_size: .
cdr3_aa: CASSSDRPYYNEQFF
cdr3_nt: TGTGCCAGCAGTTCCGACAGGCCCTACTACAATGAGCAGTTCTTC

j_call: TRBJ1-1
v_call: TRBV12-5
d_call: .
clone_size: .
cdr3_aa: CASGLVRAATQAFF
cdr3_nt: TGTGCTAGTGGTTTGGTGCGGGCAGCGACCCAAGCTTTCTTT

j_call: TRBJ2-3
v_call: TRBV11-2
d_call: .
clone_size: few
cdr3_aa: CASSLVRASTDTQYF
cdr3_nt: TGTGCCTCTTCCCTCGTGAGGGCAAGCACAGATACGCAGTATTTT

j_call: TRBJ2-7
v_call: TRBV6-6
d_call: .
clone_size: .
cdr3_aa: CASSSRGRSSYEQYF
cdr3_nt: TGTGCCAGCAGTTCCAGGGGCCGTAGCTCCTACGAGCAGTACTTC

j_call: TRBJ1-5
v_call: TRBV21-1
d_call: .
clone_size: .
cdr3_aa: CASIGTGGDQPQHF
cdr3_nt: TGTGCCAGCATCGGGACAGGGGGCGATCAGCCCCAGCATTTT

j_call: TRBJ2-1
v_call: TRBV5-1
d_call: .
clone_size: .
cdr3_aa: CASSLDFNNEQFF
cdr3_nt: TGCGCCAGCAGCCTAGACTTTAACAATGAGCAGTTCTTC

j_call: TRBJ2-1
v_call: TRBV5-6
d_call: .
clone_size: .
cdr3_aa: CASSFNPAGEQFF
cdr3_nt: TGTGCCAGCAGCTTTAACCCCGCGGGCGAGCAGTTCTTC

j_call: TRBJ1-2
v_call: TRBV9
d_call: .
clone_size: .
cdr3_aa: CASSVGTKTGSYGYTF
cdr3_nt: TGTGCCAGCAGCGTAGGGACAAAGACAGGAAGCTATGGCTACACCTTC

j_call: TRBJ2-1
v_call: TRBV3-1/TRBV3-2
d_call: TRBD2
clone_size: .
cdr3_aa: CASSQGRGGSYNEQFF
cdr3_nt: TGTGCCAGCAGCCAAGGGCGGGGGGGGTCCTACAATGAGCAGTTCTTC

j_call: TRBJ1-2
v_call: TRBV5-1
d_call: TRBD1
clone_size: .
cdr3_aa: CASSQGELGYTF
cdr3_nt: TGCGCCAGTTCACAGGGGGAATTAGGCTACACCTTC

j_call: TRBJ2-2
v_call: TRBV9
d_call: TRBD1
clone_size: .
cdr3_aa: CASSAPRDRENTGELFF
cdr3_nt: TGTGCCAGCAGCGCTCCCCGGGACAGGGAGAACACCGGGGAGCTGTTTTTT

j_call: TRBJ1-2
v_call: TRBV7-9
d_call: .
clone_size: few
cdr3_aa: CASSGIGRGSYGYTF
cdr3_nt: TGTGCCAGCAGCGGGATTGGACGGGGAAGCTATGGCTACACCTTC

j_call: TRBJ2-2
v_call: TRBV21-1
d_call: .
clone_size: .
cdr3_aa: CASSLNGGQHTGELFF
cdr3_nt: TGTGCCAGCAGCCTAAATGGGGGACAACACACCGGGGAGCTGTTTTTT

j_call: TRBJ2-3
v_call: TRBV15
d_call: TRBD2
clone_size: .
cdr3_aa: CATSRVRLRGSGGTTDTQYF
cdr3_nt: TGTGCCACCAGCAGAGTTCGTTTAAGAGGTAGCGGGGGGACTACAGATACGCAGTATTTT

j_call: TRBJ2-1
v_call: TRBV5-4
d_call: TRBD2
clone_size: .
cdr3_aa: CASSELAGGPHNEQFF
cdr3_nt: TGTGCCAGCAGTGAATTAGCGGGGGGGCCCCACAATGAGCAGTTCTTC

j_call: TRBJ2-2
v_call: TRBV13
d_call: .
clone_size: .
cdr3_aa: CASSPSSGELFF
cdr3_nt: TGTGCCAGCAGCCCTAGCTCCGGGGAGCTGTTTTTT

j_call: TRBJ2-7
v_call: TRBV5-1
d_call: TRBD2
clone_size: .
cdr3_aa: CASSHSGGAVEQYF
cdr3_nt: TGCGCCAGCAGCCATAGCGGGGGGGCTGTCGAGCAGTACTTC

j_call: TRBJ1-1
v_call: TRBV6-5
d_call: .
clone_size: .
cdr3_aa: CASSPDRVQAFF
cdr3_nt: TGTGCCAGCAGCCCGGACAGAGTGCAAGCTTTCTTT

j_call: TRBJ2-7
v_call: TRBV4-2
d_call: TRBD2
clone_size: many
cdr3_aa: CASSQDDGRGGEQYF
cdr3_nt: TGTGCCAGCAGCCAAGATGATGGCCGGGGAGGGGAGCAGTACTTC

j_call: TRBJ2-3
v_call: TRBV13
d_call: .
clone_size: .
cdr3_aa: CASSLRSSTDTQYF
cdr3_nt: TGTGCCAGCAGCTTACGTAGTAGCACAGATACGCAGTATTTT

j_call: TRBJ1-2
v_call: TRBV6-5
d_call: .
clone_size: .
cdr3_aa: CASSREGDYGYTF
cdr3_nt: TGTGCCAGCAGTAGGGAGGGGGACTATGGCTACACCTTC

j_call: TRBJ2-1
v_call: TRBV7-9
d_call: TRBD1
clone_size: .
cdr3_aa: CAIPTGTGGYNEQFF
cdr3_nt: TGTGCCATCCCGACCGGGACAGGGGGTTACAATGAGCAGTTCTTC

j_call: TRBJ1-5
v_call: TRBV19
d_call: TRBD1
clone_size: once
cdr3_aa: CASRRTGGDQPQHF
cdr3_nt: TGTGCCAGTAGGCGGACAGGGGGTGATCAGCCCCAGCATTTT

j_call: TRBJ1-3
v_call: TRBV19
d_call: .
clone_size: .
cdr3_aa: CASSVQGFGSGNTIYF
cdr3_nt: TGTGCCAGTAGTGTCCAGGGTTTTGGCTCTGGAAACACCATATATTTT

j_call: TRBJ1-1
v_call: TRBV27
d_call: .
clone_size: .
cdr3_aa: CASTPGRRQLNTEAFF
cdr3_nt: TGTGCCAGCACCCCCGGGAGACGGCAATTGAACACTGAAGCTTTCTTT

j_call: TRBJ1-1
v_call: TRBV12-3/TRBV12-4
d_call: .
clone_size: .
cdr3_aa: CASSQLGGEKAFF
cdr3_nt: TGTGCCAGCAGCCAGCTGGGGGGTGAAAAAGCTTTCTTT